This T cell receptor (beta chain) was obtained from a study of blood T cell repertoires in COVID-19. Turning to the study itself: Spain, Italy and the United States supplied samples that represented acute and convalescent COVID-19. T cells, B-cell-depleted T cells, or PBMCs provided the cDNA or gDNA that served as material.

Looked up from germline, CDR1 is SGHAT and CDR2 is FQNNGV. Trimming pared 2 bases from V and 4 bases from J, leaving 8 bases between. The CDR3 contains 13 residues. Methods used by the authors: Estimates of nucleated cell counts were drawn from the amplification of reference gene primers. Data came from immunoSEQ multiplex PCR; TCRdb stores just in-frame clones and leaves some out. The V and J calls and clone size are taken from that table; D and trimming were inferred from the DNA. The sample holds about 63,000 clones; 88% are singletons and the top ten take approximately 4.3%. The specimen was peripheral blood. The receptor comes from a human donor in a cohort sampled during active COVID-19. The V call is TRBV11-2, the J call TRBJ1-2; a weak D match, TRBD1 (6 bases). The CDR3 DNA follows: TGTGCCAGCAGCTTAAACAGGGTCTATGGCTACACCTTC. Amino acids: CASSLNRVYGYTF.